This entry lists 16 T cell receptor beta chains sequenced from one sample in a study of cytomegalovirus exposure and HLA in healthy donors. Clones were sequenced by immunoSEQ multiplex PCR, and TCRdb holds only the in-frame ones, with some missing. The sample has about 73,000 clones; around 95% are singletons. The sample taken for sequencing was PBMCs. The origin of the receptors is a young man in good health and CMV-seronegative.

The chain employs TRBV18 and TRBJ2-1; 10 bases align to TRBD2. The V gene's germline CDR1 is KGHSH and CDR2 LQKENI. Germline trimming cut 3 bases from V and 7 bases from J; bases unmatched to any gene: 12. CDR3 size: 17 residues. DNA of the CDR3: TGTGCCAGCTCACCTCTCGAAACTAGCGGGGCCCCGAATGAGCAGTTCTTC. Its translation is CASSPLETSGAPNEQFF.

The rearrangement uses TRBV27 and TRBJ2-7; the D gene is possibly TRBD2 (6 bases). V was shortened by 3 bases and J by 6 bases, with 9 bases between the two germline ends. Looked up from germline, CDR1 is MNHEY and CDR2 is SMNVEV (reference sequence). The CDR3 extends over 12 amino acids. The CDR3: CASSLLGGEQYF. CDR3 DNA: TGTGCCAGCAGTTTGTTGGGGGGCGAGCAGTACTTC.

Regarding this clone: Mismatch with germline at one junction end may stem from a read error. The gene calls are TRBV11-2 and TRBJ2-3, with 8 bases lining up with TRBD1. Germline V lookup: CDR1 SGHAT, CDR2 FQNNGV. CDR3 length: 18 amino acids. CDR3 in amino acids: CASRLAGVFGQGADTQYF. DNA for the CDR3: TGTGCCAGCAGGTTAGCCGGGGTTTTCGGACAGGGTGCAGATACGCAGTATTTT.

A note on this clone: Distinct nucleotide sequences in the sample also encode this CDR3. CDR3 amino acids: CSVGGQSSGNTIYF. The CDR3 DNA is TGCAGCGTTGGGGGACAGTCCTCTGGAAACACCATATATTTT. V and J are TRBV29-1 and TRBJ1-3, with 7 nucleotides matching TRBD1. The CDR3 spans 14 residues. V lost 4 bases to trimming and J lost 0 bases; unmatched junction nucleotides: 3. Germline V gives CDR1 SQVTM, CDR2 ANQGSEA.

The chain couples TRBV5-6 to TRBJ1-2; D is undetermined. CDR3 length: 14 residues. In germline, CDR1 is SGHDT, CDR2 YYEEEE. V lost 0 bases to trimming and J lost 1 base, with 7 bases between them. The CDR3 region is CASSLDGLNYGYTF. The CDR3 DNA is TGTGCCAGCAGCTTGGACGGACTTAACTATGGCTACACCTTC.

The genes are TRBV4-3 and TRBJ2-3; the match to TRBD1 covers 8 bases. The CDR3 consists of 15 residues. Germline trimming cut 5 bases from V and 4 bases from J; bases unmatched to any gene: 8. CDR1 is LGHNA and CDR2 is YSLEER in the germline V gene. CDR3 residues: CASSWGQVGADTQYF. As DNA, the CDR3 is TGCGCCAGCAGCTGGGGACAGGTTGGCGCAGATACGCAGTATTTT.

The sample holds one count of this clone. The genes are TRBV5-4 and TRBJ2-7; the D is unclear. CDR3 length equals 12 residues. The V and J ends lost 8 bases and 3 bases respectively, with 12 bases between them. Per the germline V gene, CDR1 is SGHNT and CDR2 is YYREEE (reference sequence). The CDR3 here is CASASDHYEQYF. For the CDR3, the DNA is TGTGCCAGTGCTTCAGATCACTACGAGCAGTACTTC.

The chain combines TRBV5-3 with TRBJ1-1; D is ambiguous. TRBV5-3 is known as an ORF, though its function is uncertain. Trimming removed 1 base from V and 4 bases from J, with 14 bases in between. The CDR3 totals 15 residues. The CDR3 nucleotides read TGTGCCAGAAGCTTGTTTAGTAAGGAGGGCACTGAAGCTTTCTTT. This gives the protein CARSLFSKEGTEAFF.

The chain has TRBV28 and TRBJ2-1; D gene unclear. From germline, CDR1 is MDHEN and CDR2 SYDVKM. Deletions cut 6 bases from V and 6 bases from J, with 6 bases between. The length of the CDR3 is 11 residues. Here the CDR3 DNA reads TGTGCCAGCAGCGTGGCCAATGAGCAGTTCTTC. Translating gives CASSVANEQFF.

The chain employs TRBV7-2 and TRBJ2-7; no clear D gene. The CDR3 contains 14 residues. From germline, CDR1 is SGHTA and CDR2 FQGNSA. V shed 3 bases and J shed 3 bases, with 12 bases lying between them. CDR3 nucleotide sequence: TGTGCCAGCAGCTTCCTAAGTGCTTACTACGAGCAGTACTTC. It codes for CASSFLSAYYEQYF. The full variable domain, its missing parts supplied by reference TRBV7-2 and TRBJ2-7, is GAGVSQSPSNKVTEKGKDVELRCDPISGHTALYWYRQSLGQGLEFLIYFQGNSAPDKSGLPSDRFSAERTGGSVSTLTIQRTQQEDSAVYLCASSFLSAYYEQYFGPGTRLTVT.

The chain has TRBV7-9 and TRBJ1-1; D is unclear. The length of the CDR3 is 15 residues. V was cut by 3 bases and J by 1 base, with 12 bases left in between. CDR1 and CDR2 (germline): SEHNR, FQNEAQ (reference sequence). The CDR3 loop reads CASSFEGRKNTEAFF. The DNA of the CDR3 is TGTGCCAGCAGCTTCGAGGGTAGGAAGAACACTGAAGCTTTCTTT.

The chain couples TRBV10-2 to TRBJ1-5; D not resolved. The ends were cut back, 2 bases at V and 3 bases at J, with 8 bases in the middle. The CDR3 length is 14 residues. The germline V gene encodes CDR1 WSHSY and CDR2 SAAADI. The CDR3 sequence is CASSEAANNQPQHF. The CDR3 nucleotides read TGCGCCAGCAGTGAGGCGGCTAACAATCAGCCCCAGCATTTT.

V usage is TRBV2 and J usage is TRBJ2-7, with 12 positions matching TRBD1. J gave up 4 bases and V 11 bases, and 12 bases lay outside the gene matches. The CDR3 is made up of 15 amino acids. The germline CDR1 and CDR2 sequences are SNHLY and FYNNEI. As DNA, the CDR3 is TGTGCCGGTTTGACCCCGGGACAGGGGGCGTACGAGCAGTACTTC. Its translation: CAGLTPGQGAYEQYF.

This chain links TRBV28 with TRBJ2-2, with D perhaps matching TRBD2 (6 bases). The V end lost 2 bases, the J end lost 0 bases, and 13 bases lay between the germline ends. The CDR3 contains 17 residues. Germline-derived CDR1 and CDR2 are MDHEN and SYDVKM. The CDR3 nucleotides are TGTGCCAGCAGTTTACGCCGTTGGGGGGCGAACACCGGGGAGCTGTTTTTT. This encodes CASSLRRWGANTGELFF.

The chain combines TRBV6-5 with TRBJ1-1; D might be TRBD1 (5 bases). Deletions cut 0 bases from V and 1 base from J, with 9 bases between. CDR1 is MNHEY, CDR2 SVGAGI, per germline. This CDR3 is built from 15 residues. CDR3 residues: CASSYSQQANTEAFF. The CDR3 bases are TGTGCCAGCAGTTACTCCCAACAGGCGAACACTGAAGCTTTCTTT.

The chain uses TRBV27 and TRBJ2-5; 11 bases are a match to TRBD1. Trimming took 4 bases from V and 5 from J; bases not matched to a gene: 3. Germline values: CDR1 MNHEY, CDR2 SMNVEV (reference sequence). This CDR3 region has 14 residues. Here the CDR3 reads CASSSGTGGETQYF. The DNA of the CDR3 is TGTGCCAGCAGTTCCGGGACAGGGGGGGAGACCCAGTACTTC.